Below are 27 T cell receptor beta chains sequenced from a single sample in a study of breast tumors, draining lymph nodes, adjacent tissues. Samples came from axillary lymph nodes draining the breast cancer. Using its own MiXCR run on the multiplex PCR reads, TCRdb lists one record per CDR3 protein. Of more than 85,000 distinct CDR3 sequences listed, over 20% were seen once; the top ten hold roughly 1.3%. Source material: axillary lymph node tissue. The receptors here all came from a female donor with breast cancer. Some clones in this sample may be carry-over from other donors' samples.

This clonotype showed up many times. The genes are TRBV5-6 and TRBJ2-7; D not certain. Trimming shortened V by 2 bases and J by 1 base, and 10 bases separated the two germline ends. Looked up from germline, CDR1 is SGHDT and CDR2 is YYEEEE. The CDR3 runs 14 residues. The CDR3 protein is CASSLRKRSYEQYF. CDR3 DNA sequence: TGTGCCAGCAGCTTAAGGAAGCGTTCCTACGAGCAGTACTTC.

V is TRBV13 and J is TRBJ2-1; TRBD2 aligns across 7 bases. CDR1 is PRHDT, CDR2 FYEKMQ, per germline (reference sequence). J gave up 0 bases and V 5 bases, and 16 bases lay outside the gene matches. The CDR3 is 19 residues long. DNA for the CDR3: TGTGCCAGCAGCCCGGGACTATTGACGTTTGCTGGCTCCTACAATGAGCAGTTCTTC. Encoded protein: CASSPGLLTFAGSYNEQFF.

The table lists this clonotype with many counts. The chain employs TRBV24-1 and TRBJ2-1, with D perhaps TRBD1 (5 bases). Germline V gene sequence: CDR1 KGHDR, CDR2 SFDVKD. V shed 1 base and J shed 9 bases, with 9 bases lying between them. This CDR3 is 13 amino acids long. In nucleotides, the CDR3 is TGTGCCACCAGTGATTTCCTGGGGCGTGAGCAGTTCTTC. It is translated as CATSDFLGREQFF.

This clonotype was observed many times. This chain uses TRBV29-1 with TRBJ2-7, with 7 bases aligning to TRBD1. V lost 7 bases to trimming and J lost 3 bases; unmatched junction nucleotides: 9. The CDR3 contains 13 residues. Germline CDR1 SQVTM, CDR2 ANQGSEA. Here the CDR3 reads CSARQGINYEQYF. CDR3 bases: TGCAGCGCTCGACAGGGAATTAACTACGAGCAGTACTTC.

This clonotype was observed at least ten times. The J gene is TRBJ1-5, the V gene TRBV6-5; no reliable D call. Trimming took 0 bases from V and 3 from J, leaving 3 bases between them. The CDR3 is 13 residues long. CDR1 and CDR2 (germline): MNHEY, SVGAGI. CDR3 residues: CASSYSINQPQHF. CDR3 in DNA: TGTGCCAGCAGTTACTCGATCAATCAGCCCCAGCATTTT.

V usage is TRBV18 and J usage is TRBJ2-1; D possibly matches TRBD1 or TRBD2 (5 bases each). This CDR3 has 16 amino acids. Deletions cut 3 bases from V and 3 bases from J, with 15 bases between. Germline values: CDR1 KGHSH, CDR2 LQKENI. In DNA, the CDR3 is TGTGCCAGCTCACCTGGGACGGGGAACCGCTACAATGAGCAGTTCTTC. Amino acids: CASSPGTGNRYNEQFF.

This sequence joins TRBV20-1 and TRBJ2-7, with a possible D match to TRBD1 (6 bases). CDR1 is DFQATT and CDR2 is SNEGSKA in the germline V gene (reference sequence). The V end was cut by 5 bases, the J end by 2 bases, with 16 bases between. The CDR3 contains 14 residues. CDR3 nucleotide sequence: TGCAGTGCTTTCGCCGGGACATCGGCCTACGAGCAGTACTTC. Protein product: CSAFAGTSAYEQYF.

The chain uses TRBV2 and TRBJ1-2; 7 nucleotides align to TRBD1. Looked up from germline, CDR1 is SNHLY and CDR2 is FYNNEI. The CDR3 sequence is 12 residues long. The ends lost 8 bases at V and 6 bases at J; junction bases unmatched: 6. CDR3 sequence (DNA): TGTGCCAGCGACAGGGTGGGGAATGGCTACACCTTC. Amino acid sequence: CASDRVGNGYTF.

V usage is TRBV5-6 and J usage is TRBJ2-4, with 7 bases aligning to TRBD2. Germline V gene data show CDR1 as SGHDT and CDR2 as YYEEEE. J was trimmed by 13 bases and V by 2 bases; bases with no gene match: 9. The CDR3 extends over 13 amino acids. The DNA of the CDR3 is TGTGCCAGCAGCTTTCCAGGGAGGGCTGGACAGTACTTC. Translating gives CASSFPGRAGQYF.

As to this clonotype: A much larger clone is a single base away; this may be a read error. This sequence joins TRBV3-1 and TRBJ2-7; D ambiguous. The CDR3 sequence is 14 residues long. The germline CDR1 and CDR2 sequences are LGHDT and YNNKEL (reference sequence). CDR3 loop: CAGSQDWDGREQYF. CDR3 nucleotides: TGTGCCGGCAGCCAAGACTGGGATGGTCGCGAGCAGTACTTC.

A note on this clonotype: A much larger clonotype is one base distant, so this may be a read error. The rearrangement uses TRBV6-2 or TRBV6-3 and TRBJ1-3; tentative D call: TRBD1 (5 bases). Germline V gene lookup returns CDR1 MNHEY and CDR2 SVGEGT. The CDR3 has 15 residues. CDR3 amino acids: CASSYSNGDGTTIYF. For the CDR3, the DNA is TGTGCCAGCAGTTACTCTAACGGGGACGGAACCACCATATATTTT.

In regard to this clonotype: It may be a read error: a sequence one base away is much more abundant. This chain connects TRBV2 to TRBJ2-7; D not certain. This CDR3 contains 10 residues. CDR1 and CDR2 (germline): SNHLY, FYNNEI. Here the CDR3 DNA reads TGTGCCAGTGCCAGCGACGAGCTGTACTTC. Amino acids: CASASDELYF.

Many counts were recorded for this clonotype. The chain has TRBV2 and TRBJ2-7; a possible D gene is TRBD2 (5 bases). This CDR3 region has 15 residues. Germline V gives CDR1 SNHLY, CDR2 FYNNEI. Trimming removed 9 bases from V and 2 bases from J, with 20 bases in between. CDR3 coding DNA: TGTGCCAGTTCGGATTTGGGCGGGCCCACCTACGAGCAGTACTTC. It yields the protein CASSDLGGPTYEQYF.

This clonotype has at least ten counts. The chain is built from TRBV19 and TRBJ1-4; 8 nucleotides line up with TRBD1. The CDR3 sequence is 17 residues long. CDR1 is LNHDA and CDR2 is SQIVND in the germline V gene (reference sequence). V shed 5 bases, J shed 0 bases, and the junction held 8 bases outside the gene matches. The CDR3 DNA reads as TGTGCCAGTAGTCTCCAGGGGGCCTTTGCAACTAATGAAAAACTGTTTTTT. As protein: CASSLQGAFATNEKLFF.

Ten or more counts support this clonotype. The chain recombines TRBV5-1 with TRBJ2-7; D call uncertain. Trimming shortened V by 3 bases and J by 7 bases, and 8 bases separated the two germline ends. This CDR3 has 11 amino acids. Germline CDR1 reads SGHRS; CDR2 reads YFSETQ. The CDR3 nucleotides are TGCGCCAGCAGCTGGCTTGGTGAGCAGTACTTC. Its protein is CASSWLGEQYF.

This clonotype was counted at least ten times. The chain has TRBV28 and TRBJ2-7; TRBD1 aligns across 7 bases. This CDR3 has 14 amino acids. Trimming cost V 8 bases and J 4 bases; bases outside gene matches: 11. Germline loops: CDR1 MDHEN, CDR2 SYDVKM. In DNA, the CDR3 is TGTGCCAGCGAAACGGGGACAGATGGTTACGAGCAGTACTTC. Protein sequence: CASETGTDGYEQYF. The full variable domain, completed using reference TRBV28 and TRBJ2-7, is DVKVTQSSRYLVKRTGEKVFLECVQDMDHENMFWYRQDPGLGLRLIYFSYDVKMKEKGDIPEGYSVSREKKERFSLILESASTNQTSMYLCASETGTDGYEQYFGPGTRLTVT.

This clonotype appeared a few times. Given a much more abundant clone one base away, this may be a read error. The chain combines TRBV7-9 with TRBJ1-4, with a tentative D call TRBD1 (5 bases). The germline CDR1 and CDR2 sequences are SEHNR and FQNEAQ (reference sequence). Trimming removed 1 base at V and 5 bases at J, with 11 bases between. CDR3 length equals 15 residues. CDR3 sequence reads: CASSLGRGENEKLFF. CDR3 nucleotide sequence: TGTGCCAGCAGCTTAGGGCGGGGGGAGAATGAAAAACTGTTTTTT.

This clonotype came up many times. The chain carries TRBV19 and TRBJ1-5; no clear D gene. V was clipped by 7 bases and J by 5 bases, with 15 bases between them. Germline V gene data show CDR1 as LNHDA and CDR2 as SQIVND (reference sequence). This CDR3 contains 14 residues. CDR3 bases: TGTGCCAGTAAGTCGCCGACACCCTATCAGCCCCAGCATTTT. Its translation: CASKSPTPYQPQHF.

This clonotype has at least ten counts. V is TRBV6-6 and J is TRBJ1-6; D is possibly TRBD1 (5 bases). V lost 0 bases to trimming and J lost 11 bases, with 11 bases between them. Germline CDR1 is MNHNY and CDR2 is SVGAGI (reference sequence). CDR3 length equals 14 residues. CDR3 protein: CASSYSSGVAPLHF. Written as DNA, the CDR3 is TGTGCCAGCAGTTACTCCTCGGGGGTTGCACCCCTCCACTTT.

This clonotype was recorded at least ten times. The CDR3 is CAWSVTRGYNEQFF. In DNA form, the CDR3 reads TGTGCCTGGAGTGTGACGCGGGGGTACAATGAGCAGTTCTTC. The J gene is TRBJ2-1, the V gene TRBV30, with 7 bases lining up with TRBD2. Germline CDR1 reads GTSNPN; CDR2 reads SVGIG (reference sequence). Unmatched junction bases numbered 3, after V lost 0 bases and J lost 4 bases. This CDR3 comprises 14 residues. The complete variable domain, with remaining parts taken from reference TRBV30 and TRBJ2-1, reads SQTIHQWPATLVQPVGSPLSLECTVEGTSNPNLYWYRQAAGRGLQLLFYSVGIGQISSEVPQNLSASRPQDRQFILSSKKLLLSDSGFYLCAWSVTRGYNEQFFGPGTRLTVL.

The sample holds many counts of this clonotype. The chain employs TRBV12-3 or TRBV12-4 and TRBJ1-4; D uncertain. The germline V and J ends were trimmed by 5 bases and 3 bases, with 13 bases remaining between them. This CDR3 has 15 residues. CDR3 in amino acids: CASSQRTASNEKLFF. CDR3 coding DNA: TGTGCCAGCAGTCAGCGGACGGCCTCTAATGAAAAACTGTTTTTT.

This clonotype was recorded many times. The V call is TRBV19, the J call TRBJ1-2; D possibly corresponds to TRBD1 (5 bases). Trimming removed 6 bases from V and 8 bases from J, with 10 bases in between. Germline V lookup: CDR1 LNHDA, CDR2 SQIVND (reference sequence). The CDR3 runs 11 residues. CDR3 DNA sequence: TGTGCCAGTAGCCAGGGAATGGGCTACACCTTC. Translated: CASSQGMGYTF.

As concerns this clonotype: This may arise from a read error, as a much more abundant clone is one base away. The chain has TRBV14 and TRBJ2-1; D remains ambiguous. The CDR3 contains 12 residues. Trimming removed 1 base at V and 5 bases at J, with 3 bases between. The germline gives CDR1 SGHDN, CDR2 FVKESK. Here the CDR3 DNA reads TGTGCCAGCAGCCAAGCCCACAATGAGCAGTTCTTC. It specifies CASSQAHNEQFF. The full variable domain, its missing parts supplied by reference TRBV14 and TRBJ2-1, is EAGVTQFPSHSVIEKGQTVTLRCDPISGHDNLYWYRRVMGKEIKFLLHFVKESKQDESGMPNNRFLAERTGGTYSTLKVQPAELEDSGVYFCASSQAHNEQFFGPGTRLTVL.

This clonotype was counted ten times or more. J is TRBJ2-5 and V is TRBV20-1; 8 bases map to TRBD2. After removal of 6 bases from V and 2 bases from J, the junction contained 8 bases not matched to a gene. CDR3 length: 14 amino acids. In germline, CDR1 is DFQATT, CDR2 SNEGSKA (reference sequence). The CDR3 spells CSATGGGGQETQYF. Here the CDR3 DNA reads TGCAGTGCCACGGGGGGGGGAGGACAAGAGACCCAGTACTTC.

Note on this clonotype: Since a much larger clone is just one base distant, this may be a read error. Given the absence of the conserved phenylalanine or tryptophan at the CDR3 end, a read error is likely. V and J are TRBV2 and TRBJ2-3; D may be TRBD1 (6 bases). The V and J ends lost 10 bases and 0 bases respectively, with 14 bases between them. This CDR3 has 14 residues. CDR1 and CDR2 from the germline V gene are SNHLY and FYNNEI. The CDR3 region has the DNA TGTGCCATAAGACAGGACTTTAGCACAGATACGCAGTATTAT. This codes for CAIRQDFSTDTQYY.

The chain joins TRBV18 to TRBJ1-5; D is perhaps TRBD1 (6 bases). CDR1 KGHSH and CDR2 LQKENI come from the germline V gene. This CDR3 has 13 amino acids. The CDR3 here is CVGSPGDPQPQHF. CDR3 nucleotide sequence: TGTGTCGGCTCACCAGGGGACCCTCAGCCCCAGCATTTT.

Note on this clonotype: This clone may be a read error of a much larger clone one base away. Since the CDR3 does not end with the conserved phenylalanine or tryptophan, this likely comes from a read error. V gene TRBV30 combines with J gene TRBJ2-7; D gene ambiguous. V was pared by 0 bases and J by 1 base, with 13 bases between. This CDR3 spans 15 amino acids. Germline CDR1 reads GTSNPN; CDR2 reads SVGIG (reference sequence). CDR3 amino acids: CAWSVLDYYSYEQYL. Written as DNA, the CDR3 is TGTGCCTGGAGTGTACTCGATTATTATTCCTACGAGCAGTACCTC.